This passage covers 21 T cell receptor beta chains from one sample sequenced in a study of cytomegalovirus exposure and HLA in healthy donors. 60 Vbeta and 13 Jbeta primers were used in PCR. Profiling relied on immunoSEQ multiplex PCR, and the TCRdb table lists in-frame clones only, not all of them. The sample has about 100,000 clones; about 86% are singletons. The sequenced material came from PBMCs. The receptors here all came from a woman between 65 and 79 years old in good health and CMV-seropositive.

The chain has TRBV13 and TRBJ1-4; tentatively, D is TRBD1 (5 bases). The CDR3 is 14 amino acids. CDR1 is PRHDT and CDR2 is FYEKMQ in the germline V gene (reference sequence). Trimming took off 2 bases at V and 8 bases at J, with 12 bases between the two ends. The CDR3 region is CASSLSRVGEKLFF. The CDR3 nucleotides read TGTGCCAGCAGCTTAAGCAGGGTTGGAGAAAAACTGTTTTTT.

CDR3 sequence reads: CAWSVGTSGSDREQYF. The CDR3 bases are TGTGCCTGGAGCGTTGGGACTAGCGGGAGTGATCGGGAGCAGTACTTC. The V call is TRBV30, the J call TRBJ2-7; 14 bases map to TRBD2. Germline V gene data show CDR1 as GTSNPN and CDR2 as SVGIG (reference sequence). V shed 3 bases, J shed 7 bases, and the junction held 11 bases outside the gene matches. The CDR3 runs to 16 residues.

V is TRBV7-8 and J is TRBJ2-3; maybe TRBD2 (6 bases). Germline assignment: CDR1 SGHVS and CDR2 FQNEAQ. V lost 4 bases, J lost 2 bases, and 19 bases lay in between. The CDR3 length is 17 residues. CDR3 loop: CASSSSYMGLLTDTQYF. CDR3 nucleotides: TGTGCCAGCAGCTCATCCTACATGGGACTCCTCACAGATACGCAGTATTTT. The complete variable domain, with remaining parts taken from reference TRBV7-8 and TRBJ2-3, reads GAGVSQSPRYKVAKRGQDVALRCDPISGHVSLFWYQQALGQGPEFLTYFQNEAQLDKSGLPSDRFFAERPEGSVSTLKIQRTQQEDSAVYLCASSSSYMGLLTDTQYFGPGTRLTVL.

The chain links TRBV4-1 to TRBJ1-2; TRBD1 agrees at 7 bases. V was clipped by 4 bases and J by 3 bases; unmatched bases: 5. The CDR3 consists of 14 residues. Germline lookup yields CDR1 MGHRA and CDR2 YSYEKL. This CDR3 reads CASSRETGYYGYTF. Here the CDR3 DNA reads TGCGCCAGCAGCCGAGAGACAGGGTACTATGGCTACACCTTC.

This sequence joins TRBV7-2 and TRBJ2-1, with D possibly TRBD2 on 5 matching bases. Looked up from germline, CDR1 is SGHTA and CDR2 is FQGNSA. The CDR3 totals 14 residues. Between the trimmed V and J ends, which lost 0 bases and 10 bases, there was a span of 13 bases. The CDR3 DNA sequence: TGTGCCAGCAGCTTAGCGGGAGAGAACGGGGAGCAGTTCTTC. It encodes CASSLAGENGEQFF.

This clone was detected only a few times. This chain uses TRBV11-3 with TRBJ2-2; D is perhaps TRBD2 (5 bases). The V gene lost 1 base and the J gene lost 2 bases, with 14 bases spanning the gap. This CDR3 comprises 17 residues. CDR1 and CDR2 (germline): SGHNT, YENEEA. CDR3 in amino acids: CASSLGVALRNTGELFF. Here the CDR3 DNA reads TGTGCCAGCAGCTTAGGAGTAGCGCTAAGAAACACCGGGGAGCTGTTTTTT.

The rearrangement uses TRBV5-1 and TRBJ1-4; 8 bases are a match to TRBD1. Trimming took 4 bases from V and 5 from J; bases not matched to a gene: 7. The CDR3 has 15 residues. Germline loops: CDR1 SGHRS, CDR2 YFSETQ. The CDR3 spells CASSVQGGNNEKLFF. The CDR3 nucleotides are TGCGCCAGCAGCGTACAGGGGGGGAACAATGAAAAACTGTTTTTT.

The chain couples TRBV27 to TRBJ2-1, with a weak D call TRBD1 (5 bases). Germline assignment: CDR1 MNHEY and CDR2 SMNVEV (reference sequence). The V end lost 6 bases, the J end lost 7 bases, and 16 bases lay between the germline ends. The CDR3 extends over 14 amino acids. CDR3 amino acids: CASSFRLRGNEQFF. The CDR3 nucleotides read TGTGCCAGCAGCTTCAGACTTAGGGGTAATGAGCAGTTCTTC.

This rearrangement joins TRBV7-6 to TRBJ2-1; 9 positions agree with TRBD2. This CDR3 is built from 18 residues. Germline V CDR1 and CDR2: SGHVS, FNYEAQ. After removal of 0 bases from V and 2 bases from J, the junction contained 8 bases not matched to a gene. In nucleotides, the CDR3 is TGTGCCAGCAGCTTAGCAGGTAGCGGGAGAAAGGCCTACAATGAGCAGTTCTTC. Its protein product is CASSLAGSGRKAYNEQFF.

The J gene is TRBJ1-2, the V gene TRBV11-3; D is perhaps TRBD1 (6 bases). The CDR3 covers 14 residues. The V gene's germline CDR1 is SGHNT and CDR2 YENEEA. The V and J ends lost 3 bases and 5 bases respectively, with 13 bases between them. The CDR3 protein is CASSFGGGLYGYTF. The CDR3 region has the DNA TGTGCCAGCAGCTTTGGGGGGGGCCTTTATGGCTACACCTTC.

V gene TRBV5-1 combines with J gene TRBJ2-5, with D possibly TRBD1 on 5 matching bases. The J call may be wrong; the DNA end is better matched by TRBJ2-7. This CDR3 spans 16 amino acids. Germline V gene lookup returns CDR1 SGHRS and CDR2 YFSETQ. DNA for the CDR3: TGCGCCAGCAGCTTGGCCCTGGGGCGGCGGTCCTACGAGCAGTACTTC. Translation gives CASSLALGRRSYEQYF.

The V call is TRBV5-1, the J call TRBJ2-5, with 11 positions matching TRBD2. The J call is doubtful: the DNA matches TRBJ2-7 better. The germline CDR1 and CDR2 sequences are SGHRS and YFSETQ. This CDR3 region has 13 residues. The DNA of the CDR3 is TGCGCCAGCAGCTGGACTAGCGGGTACGAGCAGTACTTC. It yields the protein CASSWTSGYEQYF.

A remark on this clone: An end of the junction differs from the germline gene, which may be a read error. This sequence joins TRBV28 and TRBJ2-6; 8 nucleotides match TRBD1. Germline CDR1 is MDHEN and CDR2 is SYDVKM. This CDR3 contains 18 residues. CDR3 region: CVSSLRQGLSSGANVLTF. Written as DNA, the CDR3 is TGTGTCAGCAGTCTCCGACAGGGGCTGAGCTCTGGGGCCAACGTCCTGACTTTC.

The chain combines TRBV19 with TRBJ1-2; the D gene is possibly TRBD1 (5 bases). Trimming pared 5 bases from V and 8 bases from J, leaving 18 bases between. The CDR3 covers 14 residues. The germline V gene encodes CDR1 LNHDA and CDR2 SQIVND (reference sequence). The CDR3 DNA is TGTGCCAGTAGTCGGGACGGGGGGAATCGGGGCTACACCTTC. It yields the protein CASSRDGGNRGYTF.

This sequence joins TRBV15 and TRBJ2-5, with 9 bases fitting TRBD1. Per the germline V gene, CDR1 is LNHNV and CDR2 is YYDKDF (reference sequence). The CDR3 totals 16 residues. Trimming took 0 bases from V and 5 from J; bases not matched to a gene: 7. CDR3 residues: CATSREQGASWETQYF. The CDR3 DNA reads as TGTGCCACCAGCAGAGAACAGGGGGCGTCTTGGGAGACCCAGTACTTC.

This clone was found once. The CDR3 is CASSQRSGRDEQYF. CDR3 nucleotide sequence: TGTGCCAGCAGCCAAAGGAGCGGGAGGGACGAGCAGTACTTC. V is TRBV7-2 and J is TRBJ2-7; TRBD2 agrees at 10 bases. The trim removed 5 bases at V and 5 bases at J, leaving 6 bases unmatched. The CDR3 spans 14 residues. Germline assignment: CDR1 SGHTA and CDR2 FQGNSA.

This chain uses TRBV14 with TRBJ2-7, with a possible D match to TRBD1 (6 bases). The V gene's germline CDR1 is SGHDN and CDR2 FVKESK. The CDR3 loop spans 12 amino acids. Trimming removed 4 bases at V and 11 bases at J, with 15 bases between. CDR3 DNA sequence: TGTGCCAGCAGCCCGGACAGCGGTCATGAGTACTTC. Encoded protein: CASSPDSGHEYF.

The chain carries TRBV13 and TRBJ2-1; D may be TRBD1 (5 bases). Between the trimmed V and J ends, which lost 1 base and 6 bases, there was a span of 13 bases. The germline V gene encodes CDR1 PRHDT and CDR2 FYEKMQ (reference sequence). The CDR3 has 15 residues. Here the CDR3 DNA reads TGTGCCAGCAGCTTAGCTAGGGGCCAGGGCAATGAGCAGTTCTTC. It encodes CASSLARGQGNEQFF.

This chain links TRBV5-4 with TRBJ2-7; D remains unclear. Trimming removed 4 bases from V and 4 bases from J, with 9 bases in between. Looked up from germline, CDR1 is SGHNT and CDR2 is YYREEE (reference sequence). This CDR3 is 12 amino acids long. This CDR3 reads CASSQDRYEQYF. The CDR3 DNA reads TGTGCCAGCAGCCAAGATCGGTACGAGCAGTACTTC.

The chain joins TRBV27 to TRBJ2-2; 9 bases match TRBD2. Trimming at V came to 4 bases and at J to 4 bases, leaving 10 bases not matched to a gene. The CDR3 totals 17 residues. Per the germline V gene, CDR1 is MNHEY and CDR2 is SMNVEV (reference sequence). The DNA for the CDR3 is TGTGCCAGCAGTTCCCCAGGTAGCGGGAGAAGCACCGGGGAGCTGTTTTTT. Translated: CASSSPGSGRSTGELFF.

CDR3 nucleotides: TGTGCCAGCAGCCCCGAGGTTAGCTCCTACGAGCAGTACTTC. Translated: CASSPEVSSYEQYF. V usage is TRBV2 and J usage is TRBJ2-7; D is ambiguous. Germline CDR1 is SNHLY and CDR2 is FYNNEI. The V and J ends lost 6 bases and 0 bases respectively, with 12 bases between them. CDR3 length equals 14 residues.